The rows below give T cell receptor beta chains drawn from one sample of a study of glioma-infiltrating T cells after dendritic cell vaccination. TCRdb's table, derived via immunoSEQ multiplex PCR, lists solely in-frame clones and lacks some. The sample carries about 110,000 clones, nearly 90% recorded once. Sample: blood, taken after dendritic cell vaccination. The receptors shown here come from a human donor with glioblastoma. Each CDR3 is given with its conserved first and last residue. D genes are given only for firm matches. Clone sizes are given selectively: once, few, many, or a class where the clone is expanded.

D	V	J	size	DNA	CDR3
TRBD1	TRBV19	TRBJ2-2	.	TGTGCCAGTACGCAGGCACAGGGGGCTTTCGGGGAGCCGTTTTTT	CASTQAQGAFGEPFF
TRBD1	TRBV18	TRBJ1-1	.	TGTGCCAGCTCAGCGGGACAGATGAACACTGAAGCTTTCTTT	CASSAGQMNTEAFF
TRBD1	TRBV19	TRBJ1-2	.	TGTGCCACCCGGCACCTGACAGGGCCTTATACCTCTGGCTACACCTTC	CATRHLTGPYTSGYTF
.	TRBV7-3	TRBJ2-5	.	TGTGCCAGCAGCTTAGGAGGGATCCAAGAGACCCAGTACTTC	CASSLGGIQETQYF
.	TRBV11-2	TRBJ1-5	few	TGTGCCAGCAGCCAGGGGCCTCGGCAGCCCCAGCATTTT	CASSQGPRQPQHF
.	TRBV5-6	TRBJ2-2	medium-sized	TGTGCCAGCAGCTTGCTGGGGGGATCGGTCGACACCGGGGAGCTGTTTTTT	CASSLLGGSVDTGELFF
TRBD1	TRBV5-1	TRBJ1-2	.	TGCGCCAGCGTACCCGACGGGACAGCAAACTATGGCTACACCTTC	CASVPDGTANYGYTF
TRBD2	TRBV9	TRBJ2-5	.	TGTGCCAGCAGCCCCGAAGGACTAGCGGGAGTTGAGACCCAGTACTTC	CASSPEGLAGVETQYF
.	TRBV2	TRBJ1-1	.	TGTGCCAGCAGTGTAGACAGTACTTTCACTGAAGCTTTCTTT	CASSVDSTFTEAFF
TRBD2	TRBV5-1	TRBJ2-5	.	TGCGCCAGCAGCTTGGGTACGGGAGGAGGAGAAGAGACCCAGTACTTC	CASSLGTGGGEETQYF
.	TRBV2	TRBJ1-1	few	TGTGCCAGCAGTCTGAGGCTCTCGAACACTGAAGCTTTCTTT	CASSLRLSNTEAFF
TRBD1	TRBV5-1	TRBJ2-2	.	TGCGCCAGCAGCTTGGTCGGGACAGTTAACACCGGGGAGCTGTTTTTT	CASSLVGTVNTGELFF
.	TRBV6-5	TRBJ2-7	.	TGTGCCAGCAGTTCCGCATTGGCCCGGGACTACGAGCAGTACTTC	CASSSALARDYEQYF
.	TRBV4-1	TRBJ2-3	.	TGCGCCAGCTCAATCGGAGGGACGCAGTATTTT	CASSIGGTQYF
TRBD1	TRBV7-6	TRBJ2-2	once	TGTGCCAGCAGGTATGCCGGGACAGGGACCGGGGAGCTGTTTTTT	CASRYAGTGTGELFF
.	TRBV6-1	TRBJ2-1	once	TGTGCCAGCAGTGAGGGACTGCAGAACTACTACTCCTACAATGAGCAGTTCTTC	CASSEGLQNYYSYNEQFF
.	TRBV11-3	TRBJ2-3	.	TGTGCCAGCAGCTTAGATCCCCTAGCCACAGATACGCAGTATTTT	CASSLDPLATDTQYF
.	TRBV6-1	TRBJ1-5	many	TGTGCCAGCAGTGAACAAGGACAGAATAATCAGCCCCAGCATTTT	CASSEQGQNNQPQHF
.	TRBV28	TRBJ1-2	.	TGTGCCAGCATTGGGGCTGTCAAGGGCTACACCTTC	CASIGAVKGYTF
TRBD2	TRBV7-2	TRBJ2-7	once	TGTGCCAGCAGCTTAGGCCGGGACTACCTATACGAGCAGTACTTC	CASSLGRDYLYEQYF
.	TRBV30	TRBJ1-5	.	TGTGCCTGGAGTGAGCTCGTTAGCAATCAGCCCCAGCATTTT	CAWSELVSNQPQHF
.	TRBV11-2	TRBJ2-7	.	TGTGCCAGCAGCTTAAGTATGAGCAGGGTCAACGAGCAGTACTTC	CASSLSMSRVNEQYF
.	TRBV28	TRBJ2-7	.	TGTGCCAGCAGTTTATTGGCGGATTCCTACGAGCAGTACTTC	CASSLLADSYEQYF
TRBD1	TRBV7-2	TRBJ1-1	.	TGTGCCAGCAGCTTATCTCTGGTAACCCCACAGGGGGGCACTGAAGCTTTCTTT	CASSLSLVTPQGGTEAFF
.	TRBV11-3	TRBJ2-1	.	TGTGCCAGCAGCTTAGGTGCAGGGGGGATCAATGAGCAGTTCTTC	CASSLGAGGINEQFF
TRBD1	TRBV7-9	TRBJ2-7	.	TGTGCCAGCCGACAGGGTTATAAGGACGAGCAGTACTTC	CASRQGYKDEQYF
TRBD1	TRBV5-1	TRBJ2-5	.	TGCGCCAGCAGCTACGGACAGGGGCAGGAGACCCAGTACTTC	CASSYGQGQETQYF
.	TRBV6-5	TRBJ1-2	.	TGTGCCAGCAGTGAACAGGAGTCCGCTGGCTACACCTTC	CASSEQESAGYTF
.	TRBV6-5	TRBJ1-6	.	TGTGCCAGCAGAAGGGACAATAATTCACCCCTCCACTTT	CASRRDNNSPLHF
TRBD2	TRBV11-2	TRBJ2-3	.	TGTGCCAGCAGCTTAGTAGGGCCGAAGACTAGCGGAGCCACAGATACGCAGTATTTT	CASSLVGPKTSGATDTQYF
TRBD2	TRBV11-2	TRBJ2-7	.	TGTGCCAGCAGGGGACTAGCGGGGCCCAGGAGCTCCTACGAGCAGTACTTC	CASRGLAGPRSSYEQYF
TRBD1	TRBV7-8	TRBJ1-5	.	TGTGCCAGCAGCTTACAGGACAGGGGGGCCTTCAATCAGCCCCAGCATTTT	CASSLQDRGAFNQPQHF
TRBD1	TRBV9	TRBJ1-1	.	TGTGCCAGCAGCGTCGGGACAGGGACCAACACTGAAGCTTTCTTT	CASSVGTGTNTEAFF
TRBD1	TRBV19	TRBJ2-5	.	TGTGCCAGTAGGGCCGGGACAGGGCTTTGGGGGACCCAGTACTTC	CASRAGTGLWGTQYF
TRBD1	TRBV15	TRBJ1-4	.	TGTGCCACCAGCAGGGACAGGGCAACTAATGAAAAACTGTTTTTT	CATSRDRATNEKLFF
TRBD1	TRBV5-1	TRBJ2-7	.	TGCGCCAGCAGCCCGACAGGGAGCTCCTACGAGCAGTACTTC	CASSPTGSSYEQYF
.	TRBV10-1	TRBJ2-7	.	TGCGCCAGCTCCCCTCGGGGAAATTTCTACGAGCAGTACTTC	CASSPRGNFYEQYF
.	TRBV28	TRBJ2-5	.	TGTGCCAGCAGTTTAGTACAGGGAGGGGAGACCCAGTACTTC	CASSLVQGGETQYF
TRBD2	TRBV19	TRBJ2-2	once	TGTGCCAGTTTGGAAATAGCGGGGGTTTACACCGGGGAGCTGTTTTTT	CASLEIAGVYTGELFF
TRBD2	TRBV6-1	TRBJ2-3	.	TGTGCCAGCATTGGGGAGGGGCCTCTCACAGATACGCAGTATTTT	CASIGEGPLTDTQYF
.	TRBV30	TRBJ2-2	.	TGTGCCTGGAGTCCTCGTGTGGGGGAGCTGTTTTTT	CAWSPRVGELFF
.	TRBV10-2	TRBJ2-5	.	TGCGCCAGCAGTGAGTCGAGGGGGACCGTCCAGGGGACCCAGTACTTC	CASSESRGTVQGTQYF
.	TRBV30	TRBJ2-3	.	TGTGCCTGGAACGTTGCTGGACACCGGTCGGGAGATACGCAGTATTTT	CAWNVAGHRSGDTQYF
TRBD1	TRBV6-1	TRBJ1-5	.	TGTGCCATCGAAGCCCCGGGACAGCCCAATCAGCCCCAGCATTTT	CAIEAPGQPNQPQHF
TRBD1	TRBV14	TRBJ2-5	.	TGTGCCAGCAGCGTCCGCCCGGGACAGGGCGAGGAGACCCAGTACTTC	CASSVRPGQGEETQYF
.	TRBV2	TRBJ2-3	once	TGTGCCAGCCGTGCAGGGGGCACAGATACGCAGTATTTT	CASRAGGTDTQYF
TRBD1	TRBV9	TRBJ1-4	.	TGTGCCAGCAGCGTAGAAGACAGGGGTGGAGGTAATGAAAAACTGTTTTTT	CASSVEDRGGGNEKLFF
TRBD1	TRBV6-1	TRBJ2-1	.	TGTGCCAGCAGTCCCAGACAGGGTCACAATGAGCAGTTCTTC	CASSPRQGHNEQFF
.	TRBV7-3	TRBJ2-2	once	TGTGCCAGCAGCTCCCTATACTCCGGGGTCGGGGAGCTGTTTTTT	CASSSLYSGVGELFF
TRBD1	TRBV6-5	TRBJ1-2	once	TGTGCCAGCAGTTACGGAGGGCAGGGGGCGAATGGCTACACCTTC	CASSYGGQGANGYTF
.	TRBV15	TRBJ2-7	.	TGTGCCACCAGCAGAGACACCGACTTGGACGAGCAGTACTTC	CATSRDTDLDEQYF
TRBD2	TRBV6-4	TRBJ2-1	.	TGTGCCAGCAGCCCGACTAGCGGGAGCTCCTACAATGAGCAGTTCTTC	CASSPTSGSSYNEQFF